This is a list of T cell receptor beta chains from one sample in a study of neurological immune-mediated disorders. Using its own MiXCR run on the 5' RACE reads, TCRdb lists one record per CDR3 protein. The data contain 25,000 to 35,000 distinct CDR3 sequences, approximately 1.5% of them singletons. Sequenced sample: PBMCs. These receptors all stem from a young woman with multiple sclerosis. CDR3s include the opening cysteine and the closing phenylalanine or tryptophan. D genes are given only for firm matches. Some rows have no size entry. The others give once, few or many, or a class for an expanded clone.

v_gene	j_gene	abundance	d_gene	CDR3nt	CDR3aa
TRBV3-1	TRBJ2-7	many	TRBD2	TGTGCCAGCAGCCAAGCTAGCGGTCCTTCCTACGAGCAGTACTTC	CASSQASGPSYEQYF
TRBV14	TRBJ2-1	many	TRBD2	TGTGCCAGCAGCCTCTATCGGACTAGCGACACTGAGCAGTTCTTC	CASSLYRTSDTEQFF
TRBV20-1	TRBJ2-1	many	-	TGCAGTGCTGAACCAGGAAGCTCTCCCTACAATGAGCAGTTCTTC	CSAEPGSSPYNEQFF
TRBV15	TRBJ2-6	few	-	TGTGCCACCAGCAACCACAGGAGCACTGGGGCCAACGTCCTGACTTTC	CATSNHRSTGANVLTF
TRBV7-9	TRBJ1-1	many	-	TGTGCCAGCAGATTGGAGACTGAAGCTTTCTTT	CASRLETEAFF
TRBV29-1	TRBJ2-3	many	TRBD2	TGCAGCGTTGAAGAGGCGAGCGGGGGCCCAGATACGCAGTATTTT	CSVEEASGGPDTQYF
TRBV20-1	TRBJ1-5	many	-	TGCAGTGCCTCCCCCGACGGACTCAATCAGCCCCAGCATTTT	CSASPDGLNQPQHF
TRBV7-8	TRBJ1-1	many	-	TGTGCCAGCAGCCAAAACAGGGCAGGGATGAACACTGAAGCTTTCTTT	CASSQNRAGMNTEAFF
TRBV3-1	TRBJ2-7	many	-	TGTGCCAGCAGCGCTAGGGGTCCCTACGAGCAGTACTTC	CASSARGPYEQYF
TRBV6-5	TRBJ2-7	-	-	TGTGCCAGCAGTTATCAATTGGGGTTTTTCTACGAGCAGTACTTC	CASSYQLGFFYEQYF
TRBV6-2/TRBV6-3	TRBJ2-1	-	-	TGTGCCAGCAGTTACCTGAGCAATGAGCAGTTCTTC	CASSYLSNEQFF
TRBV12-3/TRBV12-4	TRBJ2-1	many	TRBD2	TGTGCCAGCAGTTTATGGACTAGCGGGCACAATGAGCAGTTCTTC	CASSLWTSGHNEQFF
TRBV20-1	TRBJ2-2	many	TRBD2	TGCAGTGCTAGAGATCTCGGGACATCGGGACTAGCTACCGGGGAGCTGTTTTTT	CSARDLGTSGLATGELFF
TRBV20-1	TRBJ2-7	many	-	TGCAGTGCTAGAAGTATCTACGAGCAGTACTTC	CSARSIYEQYF
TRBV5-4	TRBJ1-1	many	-	TGTGCCAGCTTGAGGCAGGGACGGGACACTGAAGCTTTCTTT	CASLRQGRDTEAFF
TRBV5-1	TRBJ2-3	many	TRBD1	TGCGCCAGCAGCACGGGACAGGGGGAAGATACGCAGTATTTT	CASSTGQGEDTQYF
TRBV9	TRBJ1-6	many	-	TGTGCCAGCAGCGCGGGCTCCTCACCCCTCCACTTT	CASSAGSSPLHF
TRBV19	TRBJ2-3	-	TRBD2	TGTGCCAGTAGAGAAGCGGGGACCACAGATACGCAGTATTTT	CASREAGTTDTQYF
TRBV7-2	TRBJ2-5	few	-	TGTGCCAGCAGCTTAGGACAGGTTGTCCGGGAGACCCAGTACTTC	CASSLGQVVRETQYF
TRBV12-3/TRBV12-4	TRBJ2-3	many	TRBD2	TGTGCCAGCAGGTCGGGCCAGCGGGGGGGCCGAGATACGCAGTATTTT	CASRSGQRGGRDTQYF
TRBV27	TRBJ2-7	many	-	TGTGCCAGCAGTGGTTGGGCGAAAGAGCAGTACTTC	CASSGWAKEQYF
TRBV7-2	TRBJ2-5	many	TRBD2	TGTGCCAGCAGCCCCGGGGGGGCAGAGACCCAGTACTTC	CASSPGGAETQYF
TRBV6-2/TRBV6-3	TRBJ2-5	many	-	TGTGCCAGCAGTTACTTCAGAGAGACCCAGTACTTC	CASSYFRETQYF
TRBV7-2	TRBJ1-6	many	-	TGTGCCAGCAGCTTCAGTAGTTCACCCCTCCACTTT	CASSFSSSPLHF
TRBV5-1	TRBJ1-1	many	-	TGCGCCAGCAGCGGCGGACGGTCAGGGGTGAACACTGAAGCTTTCTTT	CASSGGRSGVNTEAFF
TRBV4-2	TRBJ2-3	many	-	TGTGCCAGCAGCCAGGGGACGGGCACAGATACGCAGTATTTT	CASSQGTGTDTQYF
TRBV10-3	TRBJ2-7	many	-	TGTGCCATCCGGGCCTACGGCTACGAGCAGTACTTC	CAIRAYGYEQYF
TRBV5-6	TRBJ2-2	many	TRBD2	TGTGCCAGCAGCTTGGAATTCCTAGCGGGGGGATCGGGCACCGGGGAGCTGTTTTTT	CASSLEFLAGGSGTGELFF
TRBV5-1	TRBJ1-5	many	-	TGCGCCAGCAGCTTGGACGGGGACAACCATCAGCCCCAGCATTTT	CASSLDGDNHQPQHF
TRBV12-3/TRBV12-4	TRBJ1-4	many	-	TGTGCCAGCAGCCCCGGTACCGAAGTGTTTTTT	CASSPGTEVFF
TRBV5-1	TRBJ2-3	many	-	TGCGCCAGCAGCTTGGCGCTAGCTGAAGATACGCAGTATTTT	CASSLALAEDTQYF
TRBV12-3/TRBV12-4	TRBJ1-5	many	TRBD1	TGTGCCAGCAGTTCGAACGACAGGGGAAAGCCCCAGCATTTT	CASSSNDRGKPQHF
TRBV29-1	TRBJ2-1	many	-	TGCAGCGTACCCTCGGAAGGGAGCTCCTACAATGAGCAGTTCTTC	CSVPSEGSSYNEQFF
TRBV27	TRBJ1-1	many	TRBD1	TGTGCCAGCAGTCCTCAGGGGGGATACACTGAAGCTTTCTTT	CASSPQGGYTEAFF
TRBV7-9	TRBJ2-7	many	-	TGTGCCAGCAGCTCCACGGGGGCGCAGTACTTC	CASSSTGAQYF
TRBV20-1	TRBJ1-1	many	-	TGCAGTGCTTCCAATCGACTAACAACGGGGTCTGAAGCTTTCTTT	CSASNRLTTGSEAFF
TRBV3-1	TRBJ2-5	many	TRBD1	TGTGCCAGCAGCCAGGACAGGGGGCGTCAAGAGACCCAGTACTTC	CASSQDRGRQETQYF